The 19 T cell receptor beta chains below were found in one sample sequenced in a study of cytomegalovirus exposure and HLA in healthy donors. Primers for the PCR totalled 60 Vbeta and 13 Jbeta. Assay: immunoSEQ multiplex PCR; the TCRdb copy retains only in-frame clones and omits some. The data contain 97,000 or so clones, 77% of them seen just once; the ten biggest clones take up 8.5% to 10%. Sequencing used PBMCs. These receptors were collected from a male donor in good health and CMV-seropositive.

The chain links TRBV10-3 to TRBJ2-6; D is undetermined. Trimming removed 4 bases from V and 1 base from J, with 23 bases in between. This CDR3 is 20 amino acids long. Per the germline V gene, CDR1 is ENHRY and CDR2 is SYGVKD. CDR3 in amino acids: CAISGSPRKPNESGANVLTF. The CDR3 bases are TGTGCCATCAGTGGATCTCCTAGAAAACCTAACGAGTCTGGGGCCAACGTCCTGACTTTC.

V is TRBV5-1 and J is TRBJ2-7; possibly TRBD2 for D (6 bases). Germline-derived CDR1 and CDR2 are SGHRS and YFSETQ. V was pared by 4 bases and J by 4 bases, with 15 bases between. This CDR3 is built from 14 residues. Written as DNA, the CDR3 is TGCGCCAGCAGCACCGGACGTGGGGGGTACGAGCAGTACTTC. As protein: CASSTGRGGYEQYF.

V usage is TRBV6-5 and J usage is TRBJ2-1, with TRBD1 matching 9 bases. V lost 6 bases, J lost 5 bases, and 8 bases stayed unmatched. Germline CDR1 is MNHEY and CDR2 is SVGAGI. CDR3 length: 15 residues. As DNA, the CDR3 is TGTGCCAGCAGACTGGGACAGGGTGCCCACAATGAGCAGTTCTTC. The encoded protein is CASRLGQGAHNEQFF.

The gene calls are TRBV4-3 and TRBJ2-7, with TRBD2 as a possible D gene (5 bases). The CDR3 runs 15 residues. V gave up 2 bases and J gave up 7 bases, with 18 bases separating them. CDR1 is LGHNA, CDR2 YSLEER, per germline. CDR3 coding DNA: TGCGCCAGCAGCCAAAGTCCAGCGGACCACTGGGAGCAGTACTTC. It encodes CASSQSPADHWEQYF.

This chain links TRBV4-3 with TRBJ2-7; D possibly corresponds to TRBD2 (5 bases). With 4 bases removed from V and 0 bases from J, the gap between germline ends came to 13 bases. CDR1 LGHNA and CDR2 YSLEER come from the germline V gene. The length of the CDR3 is 15 residues. The CDR3 DNA reads as TGCGCCAGCAGCCGGGAGACGTTCGGCTCCTACGAGCAGTACTTC. As protein: CASSRETFGSYEQYF.

V and J are TRBV25-1 and TRBJ2-5; 8 bases agree with TRBD2. Germline loops: CDR1 MGHDK, CDR2 SYGVNS. There are 16 residues in the CDR3. Trimming took 8 bases from V and 5 from J; bases not matched to a gene: 16. This CDR3 is CASRAPGSGTRETQYF. The CDR3 DNA reads as TGTGCCAGCCGCGCTCCCGGTAGCGGGACGAGGGAGACCCAGTACTTC.

The chain has TRBV5-1 and TRBJ2-7; the match to TRBD2 covers 11 bases. Looked up from germline, CDR1 is SGHRS and CDR2 is YFSETQ. The CDR3 is 18 amino acids. V shed 0 bases and J 5 bases; nucleotides not matched to a gene: 13. In DNA, the CDR3 is TGCGCCAGCAGCTTGGACACTAGCGGGAGAGCCACACAAGACGAGCAGTACTTC. The encoded protein is CASSLDTSGRATQDEQYF. Combining the CDR3 with reference TRBV5-1 and TRBJ2-7 gives the whole variable domain KAGVTQTPRYLIKTRGQQVTLSCSPISGHRSVSWYQQTPGQGLQFLFEYFSETQRNKGNFPGRFSGRQFSNSRSEMNVSTLELGDSALYLCASSLDTSGRATQDEQYFGPGTRLTVT.

This clone was detected once. CDR3 protein: CAIKGEGQPQHF. The CDR3 DNA reads TGTGCCATCAAGGGGGAGGGTCAGCCCCAGCATTTT. The V gene is TRBV10-3, the J gene TRBJ1-5, with D perhaps TRBD1 (6 bases). CDR1 is ENHRY, CDR2 SYGVKD, per germline. Trimming cost V 7 bases and J 6 bases, with 10 bases left between them. The CDR3 totals 12 residues.

The rearrangement links TRBV2 to TRBJ2-2, with 9 nucleotides matching TRBD1. CDR1 is SNHLY, CDR2 FYNNEI, per germline. The CDR3 loop spans 15 amino acids. V gave up 7 bases and J gave up 3 bases; unmatched junction bases: 6. The CDR3 DNA reads as TGTGCCAGCAAACTGGACAGGGGTGACACCGGGGAGCTGTTTTTT. Its protein is CASKLDRGDTGELFF.

V usage is TRBV6-5 and J usage is TRBJ2-7; 15 nucleotides match TRBD2. Trimming removed 1 base from V and 3 bases from J; junction bases left unmatched: 1. The CDR3 consists of 16 residues. Germline V gene sequence: CDR1 MNHEY, CDR2 SVGAGI. CDR3 region: CASSYLGLAGGYEQYF. CDR3 bases: TGTGCCAGCAGTTACTTGGGACTAGCGGGAGGCTACGAGCAGTACTTC.

V usage is TRBV28 and J usage is TRBJ1-2, with D hard to call. V was clipped by 6 bases and J by 5 bases, with 13 bases between them. The CDR3 is 13 residues long. The germline V gene encodes CDR1 MDHEN and CDR2 SYDVKM. The CDR3 region has the DNA TGTGCCAGCAGCCCAGGCGGGATGTATGGCTACACCTTC. This codes for CASSPGGMYGYTF.

For the CDR3, the DNA is TGTGCCAGCAGCGACTCCAATGAGCAGTTCTTC. Encoded protein: CASSDSNEQFF. The gene calls are TRBV9 and TRBJ2-1; unclear D gene. Germline loops: CDR1 SGDLS, CDR2 YYNGEE. V lost 3 bases, J lost 6 bases, and 4 bases lay in between. The CDR3 length is 11 residues.

This clone has only a few counts. V gene TRBV6-4 combines with J gene TRBJ2-7; D unclear. The V gene lost 0 bases and the J gene lost 2 bases, with 11 bases spanning the gap. Germline-derived CDR1 and CDR2 are MRHNA and SNTAGT. The CDR3 contains 15 residues. CDR3: CASSDSSLGTYEQYF. DNA for the CDR3: TGTGCCAGCAGTGACTCCAGTCTTGGCACCTACGAGCAGTACTTC.

J is TRBJ2-4 and V is TRBV5-1; TRBD2 matches 11 bases. There are 17 residues in the CDR3. The V gene's germline CDR1 is SGHRS and CDR2 YFSETQ. Trimming cost V 4 bases and J 0 bases; bases outside gene matches: 6. CDR3 region: CASSTGTSGLAKNIQYF. For the CDR3, the DNA is TGCGCCAGCAGCACCGGGACTAGCGGATTAGCCAAAAACATTCAGTACTTC.

This clone was counted a single time. V usage is TRBV11-2 and J usage is TRBJ2-7; TRBD1 might be the D (7 bases). V lost 4 bases to trimming and J lost 1 base, with 11 bases between them. The germline gives CDR1 SGHAT, CDR2 FQNNGV. The CDR3 totals 14 residues. The CDR3 region is CASSSGGRSYEQYF. In DNA form, the CDR3 reads TGTGCCAGCAGCTCAGGGGGGAGGTCCTACGAGCAGTACTTC.

The chain has TRBV19 and TRBJ2-3; 8 bases map to TRBD2. CDR3 length: 15 residues. The ends lost 5 bases at V and 0 bases at J; junction bases unmatched: 4. Germline lookup yields CDR1 LNHDA and CDR2 SQIVND (reference sequence). The CDR3 sequence: CASSLTSGSTDTQYF. In nucleotides, the CDR3 is TGTGCCAGTAGTCTCACTAGCGGAAGCACAGATACGCAGTATTTT.

The chain links TRBV18 to TRBJ1-1; 7 bases are shared with TRBD1. The V gene end was trimmed by 3 bases and the J gene end by 0 bases; junction bases not matched to a gene: 4. From germline, CDR1 is KGHSH and CDR2 LQKENI. This CDR3 is 15 amino acids long. The CDR3 loop is CASSPGQPMNTEAFF. The CDR3 bases are TGTGCCAGCTCACCGGGACAGCCCATGAACACTGAAGCTTTCTTT.

The chain's CDR3 is CASSMRDYGYTF. The DNA of the CDR3 is TGTGCCAGTAGTATGAGGGATTATGGCTACACCTTC. The rearrangement links TRBV19 to TRBJ1-2; D uncertain. This CDR3 is built from 12 residues. Germline V gives CDR1 LNHDA, CDR2 SQIVND (reference sequence). V dropped 3 bases and J dropped 5 bases, with 7 bases sitting between them.

The rearrangement links TRBV18 to TRBJ2-4; no reliable D call. The CDR3 runs to 14 residues. Trimming took 6 bases from V and 4 from J, leaving 13 bases between them. Germline CDR1 reads KGHSH; CDR2 reads LQKENI. DNA of the CDR3: TGTGCCAGCTCGATGTCTGGAGCGAAAAACATTCAGTACTTC. The encoded protein is CASSMSGAKNIQYF.